Following are 21 T cell receptor beta chains from one sample sequenced in a study of cytomegalovirus exposure and HLA in healthy donors. The PCR had 60 Vbeta and 13 Jbeta primers. Repertoires were generated with immunoSEQ multiplex PCR, while TCRdb's copy carries only in-frame clones and drops some. Among around 170,000 clones listed, over 65% were seen once. The sequencing input was PBMCs. These receptors originate from a woman aged 50 to 60 in good health and CMV-seropositive.

The chain uses TRBV5-1 and TRBJ1-4; TRBD1 matches at 10 bases. With 0 bases clipped from V and 5 bases from J, the junction kept 4 bases outside the gene matches. The CDR3 runs to 16 residues. Per the germline V gene, CDR1 is SGHRS and CDR2 is YFSETQ. CDR3 nucleotide sequence: TGCGCCAGCAGCTTGGCCCCGACAGGGGGCAATGAAAAACTGTTTTTT. Its translation is CASSLAPTGGNEKLFF.

The V and J genes are TRBV27 and TRBJ1-1; maybe TRBD1 (6 bases). V dropped 6 bases and J dropped 0 bases, with 14 bases sitting between them. This CDR3 contains 15 residues. Germline V gene data show CDR1 as MNHEY and CDR2 as SMNVEV (reference sequence). The CDR3 here is CASSPQGQLNTEAFF. The CDR3 DNA reads TGTGCCAGCAGCCCCCAGGGACAATTGAACACTGAAGCTTTCTTT.

The chain uses TRBV27 and TRBJ1-4, with D unresolved. The CDR3 covers 12 residues. Trimming took 6 bases from V and 7 from J, leaving 9 bases between them. CDR1 MNHEY and CDR2 SMNVEV come from the germline V gene (reference sequence). The CDR3 is CASRARGEKLFF. CDR3 sequence (DNA): TGTGCCAGCAGAGCCCGGGGTGAAAAACTGTTTTTT.

V usage is TRBV4-1 and J usage is TRBJ2-5; 11 bases line up with TRBD2. With V trimmed by 4 bases and J by 2 bases, 9 bases remained unmatched. CDR1 MGHRA and CDR2 YSYEKL come from the germline V gene. The CDR3 consists of 17 residues. The CDR3 DNA reads TGCGCCAGCAGCCTAATAGCGGGGGGGTTTTCACAAGAGACCCAGTACTTC. The encoded protein is CASSLIAGGFSQETQYF.

The chain has TRBV4-1 and TRBJ2-3, with 11 bases fitting TRBD2. This CDR3 is built from 18 residues. Germline lookup yields CDR1 MGHRA and CDR2 YSYEKL. Trimming at V came to 1 base and at J to 4 bases, leaving 10 bases not matched to a gene. In nucleotides, the CDR3 is TGCGCCAGCAGCCAAGCCCCACTAGCGGGGGTTGGGGCAGATACGCAGTATTTT. Amino acid sequence: CASSQAPLAGVGADTQYF.

The genes are TRBV4-2 and TRBJ2-3, with 7 bases identical to TRBD1. Losses at the gene ends were 0 bases for V and 8 bases for J; bases not matched to a gene: 5. The CDR3 length is 14 residues. In germline, CDR1 is LGHNA, CDR2 YNFKEQ. The CDR3 DNA is TGTGCCAGCAGCCAAGAAGGGACAGATATTACGCAGTATTTT. Its protein product is CASSQEGTDITQYF.

The chain couples TRBV5-6 to TRBJ1-2; D remains unclear. CDR3 length equals 12 residues. The V end was cut by 4 bases, the J end by 1 base, with 5 bases between. From germline, CDR1 is SGHDT and CDR2 YYEEEE. Here the CDR3 reads CASSRHNYGYTF. The CDR3 nucleotides read TGTGCCAGCAGCCGACATAACTATGGCTACACCTTC.

V and J are TRBV25-1 and TRBJ2-3, with TRBD1 as a possible D gene (5 bases). V was pared by 4 bases and J by 2 bases, with 16 bases between. This CDR3 has 16 residues. Germline V CDR1 and CDR2: MGHDK, SYGVNS. As DNA, the CDR3 is TGTGCCAGCAGTGCACAGGCTCAAAAGTACACAGATACGCAGTATTTT. Translating gives CASSAQAQKYTDTQYF. The whole variable domain, filled in from reference TRBV25-1 and TRBJ2-3, reads EADIYQTPRYLVIGTGKKITLECSQTMGHDKMYWYQQDPGMELHLIHYSYGVNSTEKGDLSSESTVSRIRTEHFPLTLESARPSHTSQYLCASSAQAQKYTDTQYFGPGTRLTVL.

The chain is built from TRBV28 and TRBJ1-2, with TRBD1 matching 9 bases. The CDR3 consists of 13 residues. With 6 bases clipped from V and 4 bases from J, the junction kept 3 bases outside the gene matches. Germline values: CDR1 MDHEN, CDR2 SYDVKM. DNA for the CDR3: TGTGCCAGCAGCAGGACAGGGGCCTATGGCTACACCTTC. It encodes CASSRTGAYGYTF.

V usage is TRBV6-6 and J usage is TRBJ2-1; TRBD2 is a possible D gene (6 bases). Germline loops: CDR1 MNHNY, CDR2 SVGAGI (reference sequence). This CDR3 contains 15 residues. V was clipped by 5 bases and J by 7 bases, with 18 bases between them. CDR3 nucleotide sequence: TGTGCCAGCAGTACCCACATGGGGGGACGGAATGAGCAGTTCTTC. Amino acids: CASSTHMGGRNEQFF.

The chain uses TRBV5-4 and TRBJ2-2; D remains unclear. This CDR3 comprises 15 residues. In germline, CDR1 is SGHNT, CDR2 YYREEE (reference sequence). V was shortened by 4 bases and J by 1 base, with 11 bases between the two germline ends. CDR3 region: CASSPGRGNTGELFF. CDR3 DNA: TGTGCCAGCAGCCCCGGTCGCGGGAACACCGGGGAGCTGTTTTTT.

This sequence joins TRBV19 and TRBJ1-5, with a tentative D call TRBD1 (6 bases). Between the trimmed V and J ends, which lost 4 bases and 3 bases, there was a span of 7 bases. CDR3 length equals 13 residues. Germline CDR1 is LNHDA and CDR2 is SQIVND (reference sequence). CDR3 coding DNA: TGTGCCAGTAGTAGGGGGCTCAATCAGCCCCAGCATTTT. It yields the protein CASSRGLNQPQHF.

V gene TRBV28 combines with J gene TRBJ2-7; 13 bases map to TRBD2. V dropped 5 bases and J dropped 7; count of bases not matched to a gene: 8. This CDR3 is 15 amino acids long. Germline values: CDR1 MDHEN, CDR2 SYDVKM. CDR3: CASSRTSGSSGEQYF. The CDR3 DNA is TGTGCCAGCAGTCGGACTAGCGGGAGCTCTGGGGAGCAGTACTTC. Full variable domain (missing parts from reference TRBV28 and TRBJ2-7): DVKVTQSSRYLVKRTGEKVFLECVQDMDHENMFWYRQDPGLGLRLIYFSYDVKMKEKGDIPEGYSVSREKKERFSLILESASTNQTSMYLCASSRTSGSSGEQYFGPGTRLTVT.

To note about this clone: The junction and the germline gene differ at one end; a read error may be behind it. This chain connects TRBV7-3 to TRBJ2-2; D possibly corresponds to TRBD2 (5 bases). The CDR3 is 15 amino acids. Germline lookup yields CDR1 SGHTA and CDR2 FQGTGA. In DNA, the CDR3 is TGTGCCAGCAGCGGCTGGACGCTAACACGTCGGGGAGCTGTTTTT. Amino acids: CASSGWTLTRRGAVF.

This chain uses TRBV6-6 with TRBJ2-6, with a tentative D call TRBD2 (5 bases). V was trimmed by 6 bases and J by 3 bases, leaving 6 bases between them. This CDR3 is 13 amino acids long. Germline V lookup: CDR1 MNHNY, CDR2 SVGAGI (reference sequence). In DNA, the CDR3 is TGTGCCAGCAGGAGGGATGGGGCCAACGTCCTGACTTTC. It is translated as CASRRDGANVLTF.

The chain links TRBV28 to TRBJ1-4; the D gene is possibly TRBD1 (5 bases). The V and J ends lost 4 bases and 0 bases respectively, with 12 bases between them. CDR3 length: 16 residues. CDR1 is MDHEN and CDR2 is SYDVKM in the germline V gene. CDR3 protein: CASSWGWGATNEKLFF. In nucleotides, the CDR3 is TGTGCCAGCAGTTGGGGGTGGGGGGCAACTAATGAAAAACTGTTTTTT. Looking up the rest from reference TRBV28 and TRBJ1-4 gives the full variable domain: DVKVTQSSRYLVKRTGEKVFLECVQDMDHENMFWYRQDPGLGLRLIYFSYDVKMKEKGDIPEGYSVSREKKERFSLILESASTNQTSMYLCASSWGWGATNEKLFFGSGTQLSVL.

The J gene is TRBJ1-5, the V gene TRBV6-6, with D perhaps matching TRBD1 (5 bases). This CDR3 region has 15 residues. Deletions cut 2 bases from V and 16 bases from J, with 24 bases between. Germline V gene lookup returns CDR1 MNHNY and CDR2 SVGAGI (reference sequence). DNA of the CDR3: TGTGCCAGCAGTTACAGGGGTACTTATAATCAGCCCGTTCATTTT. Encoded protein: CASSYRGTYNQPVHF.

This clone was counted once. The chain recombines TRBV30 with TRBJ1-2; 7 nucleotides match TRBD1. This CDR3 region has 13 residues. Germline CDR1 and CDR2: GTSNPN and SVGIG (reference sequence). The J segment lost 4 bases and the V segment lost 3 bases, leaving 5 bases of the junction unmatched. The CDR3 is CAWSSGQVYGYTF. The CDR3, as DNA: TGTGCCTGGAGCTCCGGACAGGTCTATGGCTACACCTTC.

V usage is TRBV28 and J usage is TRBJ2-5, with a possible D match to TRBD2 (6 bases). CDR3 length equals 13 residues. V was pared by 8 bases and J by 2 bases, with 12 bases between. Germline V gene sequence: CDR1 MDHEN, CDR2 SYDVKM. The CDR3, as DNA: TGTGCCAGCGCGGGGCAGGGACAAGAGACCCAGTACTTC. It specifies CASAGQGQETQYF.

V gene TRBV19 combines with J gene TRBJ2-1, with 15 bases identical to TRBD2. The germline gives CDR1 LNHDA, CDR2 SQIVND (reference sequence). This CDR3 has 19 residues. The trim removed 7 bases at V and 0 bases at J, leaving 10 bases unmatched. The CDR3 sequence is CASMGGLAGGLPSYNEQFF. The CDR3 DNA is TGTGCCAGTATGGGGGGACTAGCGGGGGGTCTGCCCTCCTACAATGAGCAGTTCTTC.

The chain combines TRBV6-5 with TRBJ1-2; D perhaps matches TRBD1 (5 bases). The V end lost 5 bases, the J end lost 5 bases, and 12 bases lay between the germline ends. CDR3 length: 13 residues. Germline CDR1 MNHEY, CDR2 SVGAGI. For the CDR3, the DNA is TGTGCCAGCAGTGAAGGAAAGGGGTATGGCTACACCTTC. Its protein is CASSEGKGYGYTF.